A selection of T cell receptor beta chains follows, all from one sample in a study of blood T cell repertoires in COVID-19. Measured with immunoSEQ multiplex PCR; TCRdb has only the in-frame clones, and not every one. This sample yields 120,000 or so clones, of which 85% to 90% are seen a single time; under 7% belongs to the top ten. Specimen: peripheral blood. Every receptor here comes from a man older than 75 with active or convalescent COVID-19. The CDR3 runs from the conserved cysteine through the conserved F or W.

CASSIGDRWKRPQHF	TRBV19
CASSSARGGMGETQYF	TRBV5-4
CASSISDRARSEAFF	TRBV19
CASNLRLAGELFF	TRBV6-6
CASSSSGGNTEAFF	TRBV5-1
CASSTYQGTAVYSPLHF	TRBV19
CASSQSQTGANSPLHF	TRBV4-1
CASSFSGAGYTF	TRBV12-3/TRBV12-4
CASSVRSGENQPQHF	TRBV2
CSVEEGGLAGVDEQYF	TRBV29-1
CASSPTGGRDEKLFF	TRBV7-9
CASSPRTAAFQETQYF	TRBV7-7
CASTHSGANYGYTF	TRBV5-1
CASSPQSGVGYTF	TRBV28
CASSLGRGAPEGQFF	TRBV5-1
CASSPAGSSYNEQFF	TRBV7-2
CASCYGTATNQPQHF	TRBV6-6
CATSRDRGPADTQYF	TRBV15
CASSVASSGNEKLFF	TRBV9
CATSKTGGRNTEAFF	TRBV15
CASSYVRVNSPLHF	TRBV6-5
CASSPLSGQPGGYTF	TRBV18
CASTPGDTLTYEQYF	TRBV7-2
CASSPDRGYNQPQHF	TRBV7-2
CASSSRDSLDTQYF	TRBV27
CASSKVAGGDIEKLFF	TRBV19
CASSGRASDNEQFF	TRBV6-2/TRBV6-3
CASSSTGTSVQETQYF	TRBV5-1
CASSQGTSGPQTQYF	TRBV3-1/TRBV3-2
CASSFIGQARNTIYF	TRBV19
CASSLLTGTPRSEQFF	TRBV5-1